The entry that follows covers one TCR beta chain sequence. This entry is derived from a study of shared clonotypes between healthy human individuals. Some clones are missing from TCRdb's copy, which holds only in-frame ones; the method was immunoSEQ multiplex PCR. The data show 950,000 to 1,100,000 clones, approximately 70% seen once. The germline V gene has CDR1 SEHNR and CDR2 FQNEAQ (reference sequence). CDR3 length equals 15 residues. Trimming at V came to 5 bases and at J to 4 bases, leaving 10 bases not matched to a gene. Input material: memory CD4+ T cells sorted from blood. Noted subset: CD45RA-negative fraction. This chain links TRBV7-9 with TRBJ1-2; 7 nucleotides align to TRBD1. This TCR was sampled from a man aged 18 to 30 in good health. The CDR3 DNA is TGTGCCAGCAGCCTTTCGTCAGGGGGACCCTATGGCTACACCTTC. Translating it yields CASSLSSGGPYGYTF.